This TCR beta chain was identified during a study of cytomegalovirus exposure and HLA in healthy donors. Notes on the study in general: The study labeled 164 TCR beta chains cytomegalovirus-associated. When a later analysis was performed, an Asian-associated ancestry cluster reportedly had fewer N-insertions than the roughly 700-donor mean. According to an earlier analysis, most TCR beta V segments yielded productive rearrangements about 90% or about 30% of the time.

Trimming cost V 6 bases and J 2 bases; bases outside gene matches: 7. This CDR3 spans 15 amino acids. Looked up from germline, CDR1 is MNHEY and CDR2 is SMNVEV (reference sequence). Comments on this clone: Its specificity is not known.

The PCR made use of 60 Vbeta and 13 Jbeta primers. Only in-frame clones appear in the TCRdb table, and some are missing; sequencing was by immunoSEQ multiplex PCR. Here the sample spans some 130,000 clones, 80% being singletons. The chain joins TRBV27 to TRBJ2-3, with TRBD2 matching over 8 bases. The sample was PBMCs. This TCR derives from a man aged 30-40 years in good health and CMV-seronegative. The CDR3 reads CASRGSGANTDTQYF. The CDR3 nucleotides are TGTGCCAGCAGGGGTAGCGGGGCTAACACAGATACGCAGTATTTT.